This TCR beta chain is from a study of blood T cell repertoires in COVID-19 (dated by TCRdb to 2018 to 2021). Concerning the study at large: Samples covering the acute and convalescent phases of COVID-19 were provided by collaborators in the United States, Italy and Spain. Samples were obtained from the ongoing ImmuneRACE study (first 160 participants) and from roughly 1,300 subjects provided by 6 global collaborators. Subjects who had been exposed to COVID-19, were actively infected with it, or had recovered from it provided the deeply sampled blood TCRbeta repertoires that made up the dataset. Where available, HLA class I and class II types were obtained from metadata supplied by the sample provider rather than from assay-based typing. The repertoires were released in a freely available public database meant as a resource for research on the immune response to SARS-CoV-2. Nearly every sample came with metadata listing a de-identified subject ID, COVID-19 status, age in years and sex. The prospective study material was composed of cDNA or gDNA derived from T cells, B-cell-depleted T cells, or PBMCs. Broader findings and caveats from the paper: Clinical and demographic metadata were provided uncurated, with the amount varying by source and participant.

The immunoSEQ Assay, a bias-controlled multiplex PCR, was used to amplify TCRbeta CDR3 regions from genomic DNA. In the source study's methods: The number of nucleated cells in each sample was estimated from the amplification of reference gene primers within the assay. To quantify the absolute abundance of each unique TCRbeta CDR3 rearrangement, sequence reads were collapsed and filtered. For each sample, productive Simpson clonality was calculated as the square root of Simpson's diversity index over productive rearrangements. The table comes from immuneACCESS by way of TCRdb, which keeps in-frame sequences with V and J called. Part of the clones is missing from these tables; in studies checked, under half for an unresolved V gene and the rest for unknown reasons. From that table come the V and J calls and clone size; the DNA was used to work out D and trimming. The sample table holds 350,000 or so clones, of which around four fifths were seen once. The ten largest clones represent around 3% of the sample.

About this clone itself: The antigen this receptor binds is unknown. No much larger clonotype is one base removed from it; base qualities were not supplied.

Each collaborating institution followed its own protocols to collect whole blood in K2EDTA tubes. Collaborator samples were shipped for TCRbeta analysis as frozen whole blood, isolated PBMCs, or DNA extracted from either sample type. Reading from cysteine to phenylalanine, the CDR3 counts 15 amino acids. Solely the CDR3 DNA is kept, with 45 bases framed from the first base. CDR1 is given as SGDLS and CDR2 as YYNGEE, both from the germline V gene. Trimming leaves V shorter by 0 bases and J shorter by 4 bases, with the junction holding 4 bases beyond the gene matches. Recombination connected TRBV9 to TRBJ2-1; 7 bases in the middle match TRBD1. Sequencing was carried out using peripheral blood. This TCR came from a man aged 30-40 years with active or convalescent COVID-19. The DNA sequence is TGTGCCAGCAGCGTAGGGGCAGGGGGTTACAATGAGCAGTTCTTC. The resulting protein is CASSVGAGGYNEQFF.